Each of the 8 T cell receptor beta chains below was sequenced from the same sample in a study of T cell responses to AZD1222 COVID-19 vaccine. Libraries were prepared by immunoSEQ multiplex PCR; TCRdb keeps only in-frame clonotypes and omits some of them. This sample has 65,000 to 75,000 clones, with 82% found just once. The sequences come from peripheral blood, collected on day 0 of AZD1222 vaccination. The receptors were gathered from an adult in good health.

This chain connects TRBV5-5 to TRBJ1-5; weak D call: TRBD1 (6 bases). The CDR3 runs to 16 residues. Germline CDR1 SGHKS, CDR2 YYEKEE (reference sequence). The V end lost 4 bases, the J end lost 2 bases, and 16 bases lay between the germline ends. CDR3 DNA: TGTGCCAGCAGCCTGGGACATCCAGAGGGCAATCAGCCCCAGCATTTT. It is translated as CASSLGHPEGNQPQHF.

The V call is TRBV9, the J call TRBJ1-1; no firm D call. V was pared by 4 bases and J by 0 bases, with 10 bases between. Per germline, CDR1 SGDLS and CDR2 YYNGEE. The CDR3 is 14 amino acids. The CDR3 spells CASSLGRVNTEAFF. Written as DNA, the CDR3 is TGTGCCAGCAGCTTAGGACGGGTGAACACTGAAGCTTTCTTT.

This chain joins TRBV7-8 and TRBJ2-7; TRBD2 aligns across 8 bases. The germline V gene encodes CDR1 SGHVS and CDR2 FQNEAQ. Trimming removed 1 base from V and 7 bases from J; junction bases left unmatched: 12. This CDR3 contains 16 residues. CDR3 sequence reads: CASSLEGVRGVREQYF. DNA for the CDR3: TGTGCCAGCAGCTTAGAAGGTGTGCGGGGGGTGCGAGAGCAGTACTTC.

The chain couples TRBV15 to TRBJ1-1; maybe TRBD1 (6 bases). V shed 2 bases and J shed 1 base, with 8 bases lying between them. This CDR3 has 14 amino acids. The germline gives CDR1 LNHNV, CDR2 YYDKDF (reference sequence). CDR3 nucleotide sequence: TGTGCCACCAGCAGACGGACAGAGAACACTGAAGCTTTCTTT. Amino acids: CATSRRTENTEAFF.

This chain connects TRBV6-5 to TRBJ1-1; tentatively, D is TRBD1 (5 bases). V was cut by 5 bases and J by 4 bases, with 17 bases left in between. This CDR3 is 15 amino acids long. Germline CDR1 and CDR2: MNHEY and SVGAGI. In nucleotides, the CDR3 is TGTGCCAGCAGTCCCCGGACGAGAAGGGGCACTGAAGCTTTCTTT. The encoded protein is CASSPRTRRGTEAFF.

This sequence joins TRBV4-2 and TRBJ1-6, with TRBD1 matching over 8 bases. Germline values: CDR1 LGHNA, CDR2 YNFKEQ. The CDR3 sequence is 16 residues long. V lost 2 bases, J lost 7 bases, and 7 bases stayed unmatched. The CDR3 bases are TGTGCCAGCAGCCAAAGGGCTACAGGGGGGAATTCACCCCTCCACTTT. This encodes CASSQRATGGNSPLHF.

The chain joins TRBV3-1 (or the pseudogene TRBV3-2) to TRBJ1-3; maybe TRBD1 (6 bases). With 1 base removed from V and 6 bases from J, the gap between germline ends came to 10 bases. CDR1 is LGHDT, CDR2 YNNKEL, per germline (reference sequence). The CDR3 is 14 residues long. The CDR3 sequence is CASSQVGGENTIYF. In DNA form, the CDR3 reads TGTGCCAGCAGCCAAGTTGGGGGCGAAAACACCATATATTTT.

This clone was seen only once. The chain links TRBV3-1 (or the pseudogene TRBV3-2) to TRBJ2-5; D possibly corresponds to TRBD2 (5 bases). The CDR3 is 14 amino acids. Germline V gene lookup returns CDR1 LGHDT and CDR2 YNNKEL (reference sequence). V lost 2 bases and J lost 5, with 12 bases in between. The CDR3 here is CASSQRQAGETQYF. CDR3 coding DNA: TGTGCCAGCAGCCAAAGGCAGGCGGGTGAGACCCAGTACTTC.